This T cell receptor beta chain was sequenced during a study of technical replicates of blood from several donors. The ends lost 9 bases at V and 0 bases at J; junction bases unmatched: 5. The V gene's germline CDR1 is MNHEY and CDR2 SVGAGI. The CDR3 has 15 amino acids. The assay was immunoSEQ multiplex PCR, and TCRdb's table has in-frame clones only and misses some. Found here are 75,000 to 95,000 clones, roughly 94% of them singletons; the top ten hold under 0.3%. This clone was picked up one time. This clonotype was sampled from a human donor in good health. The J gene is TRBJ1-6, the V gene TRBV6-5, with TRBD1 matching over 7 bases. Sequencing was performed on T cells isolated from PBMCs. The CDR3 reads CASRQGSSYNSPLHF. Written as DNA, the CDR3 is TGTGCCAGTCGACAGGGAAGCTCCTATAATTCACCCCTCCACTTT.